The rows below give T cell receptor beta chains drawn from one sample of a study of T cell repertoires in cytomegalovirus infection. Their specific antigens are unknown. TCRdb re-called the reads with MiXCR, one entry per CDR3 protein. The data contain about 830,000 distinct CDR3 sequences, about 33% of them seen just once; the ten biggest clones take up 9.5% to 15%. Sequenced material: cultured CD8+ T cells from PBMCs, taken from culture after CMV antigen stimulation. Receptors were obtained from a human donor in good health (CMV status not recorded). Some clones in this sample may be carry-over from other donors' samples. CDR3s include the opening cysteine and the closing phenylalanine or tryptophan. A D gene is named only where the DNA matches it firmly. Clone size is not always given. Where it is, it says once, few, many or a class for expanded clones.

CDR3aa: CASSQVAGGDYNEQFF
CDR3nt: TGCGCCAGCAGCCAAGTCGCGGGGGGGGACTACAATGAGCAGTTCTTC
d_gene: TRBD2
abundance: .
v_gene: TRBV4-1
j_gene: TRBJ2-1

CDR3aa: CASSGLAGGHSYNEQFF
CDR3nt: TGTGCCAGCAGTGGACTAGCGGGGGGTCATTCCTACAATGAGCAGTTCTTC
d_gene: TRBD2
abundance: few
v_gene: TRBV12-3/TRBV12-4
j_gene: TRBJ2-1

CDR3aa: CASSLRGANTGELFF
CDR3nt: TGTGCCAGCAGCTTAAGGGGGGCGAACACCGGGGAGCTGTTTTTT
d_gene: .
abundance: many
v_gene: TRBV7-3
j_gene: TRBJ2-2

CDR3aa: CASSYSQGAGELFF
CDR3nt: TGTGCCAGCAGTTACTCACAGGGGGCCGGGGAGCTGTTTTTT
d_gene: TRBD1
abundance: .
v_gene: TRBV6-5
j_gene: TRBJ2-2

CDR3aa: CASSQDEADRGETQYF
CDR3nt: TGCGCCAGCAGCCAAGATGAAGCGGACAGGGGAGAGACCCAGTACTTC
d_gene: TRBD1
abundance: few
v_gene: TRBV4-1
j_gene: TRBJ2-5

CDR3aa: CASSLILADETQYF
CDR3nt: TGTGCCAGCAGTTTAATTCTAGCGGATGAGACCCAGTACTTC
d_gene: TRBD2
abundance: .
v_gene: TRBV12-3/TRBV12-4
j_gene: TRBJ2-5

CDR3aa: CASSIRGSDTQYF
CDR3nt: TGTGCCAGTAGTATAAGGGGTTCAGATACGCAGTATTTT
d_gene: .
abundance: .
v_gene: TRBV19
j_gene: TRBJ2-3

CDR3aa: CASTTSGYNEQFF
CDR3nt: TGTGCCAGCACGACTAGCGGTTACAATGAGCAGTTCTTC
d_gene: TRBD2
abundance: many
v_gene: TRBV7-6
j_gene: TRBJ2-1

CDR3aa: CSVEVESEAFF
CDR3nt: TGCAGCGTTGAAGTGGAATCTGAAGCTTTCTTT
d_gene: .
abundance: .
v_gene: TRBV29-1
j_gene: TRBJ1-1

CDR3aa: CASRKGQGAASNQPQHF
CDR3nt: TGTGCCAGCAGGAAGGGACAGGGGGCAGCAAGCAATCAGCCCCAGCATTTT
d_gene: TRBD1
abundance: few
v_gene: TRBV6-5
j_gene: TRBJ1-5

CDR3aa: CASSSAGGENQETQYF
CDR3nt: TGTGCCAGCAGCTCGGCCGGGGGCGAGAACCAAGAGACCCAGTACTTC
d_gene: .
abundance: .
v_gene: TRBV27
j_gene: TRBJ2-5

CDR3aa: CAISEGQGWMNEQFF
CDR3nt: TGTGCCATCAGTGAGGGACAGGGATGGATGAATGAGCAGTTCTTC
d_gene: TRBD1
abundance: .
v_gene: TRBV10-3
j_gene: TRBJ2-1

CDR3aa: CASRNRGRDAEAFF
CDR3nt: TGTGCCAGCAGAAACAGGGGTAGGGATGCTGAAGCTTTCTTT
d_gene: TRBD1
abundance: .
v_gene: TRBV6-5
j_gene: TRBJ1-1

CDR3aa: CASRSGRYTDTQYF
CDR3nt: TGTGCCAGCAGATCGGGACGCTACACAGATACGCAGTATTTT
d_gene: .
abundance: many
v_gene: TRBV7-6
j_gene: TRBJ2-3

CDR3aa: CASSVGAGRTDTQYF
CDR3nt: TGTGCCAGCAGCGTAGGGGCAGGGCGCACAGATACGCAGTATTTT
d_gene: .
abundance: .
v_gene: TRBV9
j_gene: TRBJ2-3

CDR3aa: CASSWDRNNEKLFF
CDR3nt: TGTGCCAGCAGCTGGGACAGAAATAATGAAAAACTGTTTTTT
d_gene: TRBD1
abundance: few
v_gene: TRBV5-6
j_gene: TRBJ1-4

CDR3aa: CASSYGEGLKETQYF
CDR3nt: TGTGCCAGCAGTTACGGGGAGGGGCTTAAAGAGACCCAGTACTTC
d_gene: TRBD2
abundance: once
v_gene: TRBV6-5
j_gene: TRBJ2-5

CDR3aa: CASSTLAGPSTDTQYF
CDR3nt: TGTGCCAGCAGTACCTTAGCGGGGCCGTCCACAGATACGCAGTATTTT
d_gene: TRBD2
abundance: .
v_gene: TRBV27
j_gene: TRBJ2-3

CDR3aa: CSASPGASESSIPNTGELFF
CDR3nt: TGCAGTGCTAGTCCCGGGGCTAGCGAGTCTTCAATCCCGAACACCGGGGAGCTGTTTTTT
d_gene: .
abundance: few
v_gene: TRBV20-1
j_gene: TRBJ2-2

CDR3aa: CASSPLRGSNQPQHF
CDR3nt: TGTGCCAGCAGCCCCCTGAGGGGGAGCAATCAGCCCCAGCATTTT
d_gene: .
abundance: .
v_gene: TRBV7-9
j_gene: TRBJ1-5

CDR3aa: CASWGASKDTIYF
CDR3nt: TGTGCCAGTTGGGGGGCAAGCAAGGACACCATATATTTT
d_gene: .
abundance: few
v_gene: TRBV27
j_gene: TRBJ1-3

CDR3aa: CASSLGGTVGYTF
CDR3nt: TGTGCCAGCAGCTTGGGGGGGACTGTTGGCTACACCTTC
d_gene: .
abundance: .
v_gene: TRBV7-6
j_gene: TRBJ1-2

CDR3aa: CASYGRNTIYF
CDR3nt: TGTGCCAGCTACGGCCGAAACACCATATATTTT
d_gene: .
abundance: many
v_gene: TRBV2
j_gene: TRBJ1-3

CDR3aa: CASSQVRSLLYPQSTGELFF
CDR3nt: TGCGCCAGCAGCCAAGTGAGATCGCTTTTGTATCCACAGAGCACCGGGGAGCTGTTTTTT
d_gene: .
abundance: many
v_gene: TRBV4-1
j_gene: TRBJ2-2

CDR3aa: CASSSSPWAQNTGELFF
CDR3nt: TGTGCCAGCAGCTCGAGCCCCTGGGCCCAGAACACCGGGGAGCTGTTTTTT
d_gene: .
abundance: many
v_gene: TRBV5-6
j_gene: TRBJ2-2

CDR3aa: CASSERTGGEDTQYF
CDR3nt: TGTGCCAGCAGCGAGCGGACAGGAGGAGAAGATACGCAGTATTTT
d_gene: TRBD1
abundance: .
v_gene: TRBV7-6
j_gene: TRBJ2-3

CDR3aa: CASSFFGGAVNEQFF
CDR3nt: TGTGCCAGCAGCTTCTTCGGGGGCGCCGTCAATGAGCAGTTCTTC
d_gene: .
abundance: few
v_gene: TRBV5-5
j_gene: TRBJ2-1

CDR3aa: CASSLNPAAQGAYGYTF
CDR3nt: TGTGCCAGCAGCTTAAATCCGGCGGCTCAAGGGGCCTATGGCTACACCTTC
d_gene: .
abundance: many
v_gene: TRBV7-8
j_gene: TRBJ1-2

CDR3aa: CASSILRRGTNTEAFF
CDR3nt: TGTGCCAGCAGTATCCTGAGGAGGGGAACGAACACTGAAGCTTTCTTT
d_gene: .
abundance: .
v_gene: TRBV28
j_gene: TRBJ1-1

CDR3aa: CASSLRSGGLPDTQYF
CDR3nt: TGTGCCAGCAGCCTCCGTAGCGGGGGTCTCCCAGATACGCAGTATTTT
d_gene: TRBD2
abundance: many
v_gene: TRBV7-2
j_gene: TRBJ2-3

CDR3aa: CASSLSGTVLYGYTF
CDR3nt: TGTGCCAGCAGTCTATCCGGGACAGTTCTCTATGGCTACACCTTC
d_gene: TRBD1
abundance: .
v_gene: TRBV27
j_gene: TRBJ1-2

CDR3aa: CASSHPGGNQPQHF
CDR3nt: TGCGCCAGCAGCCACCCGGGAGGAAATCAGCCCCAGCATTTT
d_gene: .
abundance: .
v_gene: TRBV4-1
j_gene: TRBJ1-5